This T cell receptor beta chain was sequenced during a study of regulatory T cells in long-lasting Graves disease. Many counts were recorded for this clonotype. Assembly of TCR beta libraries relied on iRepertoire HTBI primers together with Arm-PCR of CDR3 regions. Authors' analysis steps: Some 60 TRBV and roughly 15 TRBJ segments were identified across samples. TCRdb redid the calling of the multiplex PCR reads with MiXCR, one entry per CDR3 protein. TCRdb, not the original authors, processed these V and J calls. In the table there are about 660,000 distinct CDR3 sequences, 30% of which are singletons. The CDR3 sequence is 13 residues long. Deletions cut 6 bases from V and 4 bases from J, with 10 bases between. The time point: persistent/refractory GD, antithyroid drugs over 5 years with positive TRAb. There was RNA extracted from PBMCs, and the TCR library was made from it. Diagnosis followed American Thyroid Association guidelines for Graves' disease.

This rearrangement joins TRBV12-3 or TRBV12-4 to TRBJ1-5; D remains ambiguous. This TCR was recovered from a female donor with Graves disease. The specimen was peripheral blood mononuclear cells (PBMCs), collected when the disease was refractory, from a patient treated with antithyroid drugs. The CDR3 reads CASSLTANQPQHF. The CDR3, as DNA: TGTGCCAGCAGCCTTACAGCTAATCAGCCCCAGCATTTT.